This entry concerns a single T cell receptor (beta chain). The antigen remains undetermined. Although they were nominally healthy when sampled, donors likely had unrecorded immune exposures. A multiplex PCR was run with 60 Vbeta primers and 13 Jbeta primers. Clones were read by immunoSEQ multiplex PCR, and TCRdb kept only the in-frame ones, dropping some. The sample data list around 100,000 clones. CDR1 is MDHEN and CDR2 is SYDVKM in the germline V gene. V was shortened by 6 bases and J by 0 bases, with 5 bases between the two germline ends. The CDR3 has 12 residues. This specimen belongs to a study of cytomegalovirus exposure and HLA in healthy donors. Study results and caveats: Relative to the approximately 670-donor mean, N-insertions were reportedly fewer in an Asian-associated ancestry cluster in a later analysis. Most TCRs appeared rarely, but some public TCRs recurred in many donors.

Material for sequencing was PBMCs. The sequence was collected from a man aged 40-55 years in good health and CMV-seropositive. The rearrangement joins TRBV28 to TRBJ1-2; D remains ambiguous. CDR3 nucleotides: TGTGCCAGCAGAGGAGCTAACTATGGCTACACCTTC. Translated: CASRGANYGYTF.